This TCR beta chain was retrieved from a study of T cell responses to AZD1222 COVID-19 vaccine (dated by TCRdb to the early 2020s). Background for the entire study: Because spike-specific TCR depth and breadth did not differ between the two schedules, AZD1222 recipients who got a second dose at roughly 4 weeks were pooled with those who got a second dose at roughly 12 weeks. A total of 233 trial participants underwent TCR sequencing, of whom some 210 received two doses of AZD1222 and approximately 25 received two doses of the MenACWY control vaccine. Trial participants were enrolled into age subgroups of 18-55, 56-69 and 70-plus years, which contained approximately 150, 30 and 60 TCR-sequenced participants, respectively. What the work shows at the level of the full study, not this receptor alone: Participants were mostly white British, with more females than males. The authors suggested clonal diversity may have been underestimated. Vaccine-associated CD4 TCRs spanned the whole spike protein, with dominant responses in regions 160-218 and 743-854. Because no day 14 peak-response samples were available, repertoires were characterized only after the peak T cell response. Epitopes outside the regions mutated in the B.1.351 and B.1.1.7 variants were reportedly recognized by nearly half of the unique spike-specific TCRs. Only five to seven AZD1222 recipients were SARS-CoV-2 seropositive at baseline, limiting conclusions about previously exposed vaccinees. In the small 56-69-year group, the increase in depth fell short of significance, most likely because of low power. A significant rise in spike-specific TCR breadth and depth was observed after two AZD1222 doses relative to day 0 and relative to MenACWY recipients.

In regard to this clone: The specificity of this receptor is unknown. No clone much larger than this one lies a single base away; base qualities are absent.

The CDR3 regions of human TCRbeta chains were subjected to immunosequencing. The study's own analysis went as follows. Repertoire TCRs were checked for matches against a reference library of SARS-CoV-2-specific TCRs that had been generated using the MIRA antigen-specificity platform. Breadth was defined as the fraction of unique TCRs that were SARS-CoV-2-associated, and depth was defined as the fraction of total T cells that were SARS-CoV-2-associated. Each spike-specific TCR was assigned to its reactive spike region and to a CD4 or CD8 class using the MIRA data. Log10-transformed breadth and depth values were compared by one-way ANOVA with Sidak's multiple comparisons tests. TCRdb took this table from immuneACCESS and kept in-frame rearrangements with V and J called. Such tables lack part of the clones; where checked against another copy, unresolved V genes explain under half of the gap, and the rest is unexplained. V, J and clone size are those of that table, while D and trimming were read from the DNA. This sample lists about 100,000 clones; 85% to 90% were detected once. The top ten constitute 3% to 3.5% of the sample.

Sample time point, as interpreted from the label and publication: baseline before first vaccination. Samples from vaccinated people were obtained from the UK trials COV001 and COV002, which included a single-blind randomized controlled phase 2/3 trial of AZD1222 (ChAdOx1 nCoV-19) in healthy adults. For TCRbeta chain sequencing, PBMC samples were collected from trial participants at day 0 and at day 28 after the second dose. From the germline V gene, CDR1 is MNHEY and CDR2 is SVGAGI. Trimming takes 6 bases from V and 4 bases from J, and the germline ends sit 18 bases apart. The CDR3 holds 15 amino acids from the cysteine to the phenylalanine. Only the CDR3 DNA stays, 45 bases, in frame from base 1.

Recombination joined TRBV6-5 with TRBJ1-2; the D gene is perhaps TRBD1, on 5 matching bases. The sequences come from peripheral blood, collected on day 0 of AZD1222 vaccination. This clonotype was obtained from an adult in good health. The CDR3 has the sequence CASRTQRRGSYGYTF. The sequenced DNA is TGTGCCAGCAGAACCCAGCGCCGGGGGAGCTATGGCTACACCTTC.